Listed here is a single T cell receptor beta chain. Germline values: CDR1 MDHEN, CDR2 SYDVKM. CDR3 size: 14 residues. The germline V and J ends were trimmed by 3 bases and 5 bases, with 11 bases remaining between them. The sample originates from a study of control samples from healthy donors and cancer patients. TCRdb keeps only in-frame clones here, not all; method: immunoSEQ multiplex PCR. The sample shows 90,000 to 110,000 clones, about nine tenths of them seen only once. The TCR originated in a human donor in good health. The donor label of this sample is uncertain. The chain joins TRBV28 to TRBJ1-5; D is perhaps TRBD1 (6 bases). Sequencing was performed on blood. DNA for the CDR3: TGTGCCAGCAGTTTGCGGGGGGGCCATCAGCCCCAGCATTTT. It translates to CASSLRGGHQPQHF.